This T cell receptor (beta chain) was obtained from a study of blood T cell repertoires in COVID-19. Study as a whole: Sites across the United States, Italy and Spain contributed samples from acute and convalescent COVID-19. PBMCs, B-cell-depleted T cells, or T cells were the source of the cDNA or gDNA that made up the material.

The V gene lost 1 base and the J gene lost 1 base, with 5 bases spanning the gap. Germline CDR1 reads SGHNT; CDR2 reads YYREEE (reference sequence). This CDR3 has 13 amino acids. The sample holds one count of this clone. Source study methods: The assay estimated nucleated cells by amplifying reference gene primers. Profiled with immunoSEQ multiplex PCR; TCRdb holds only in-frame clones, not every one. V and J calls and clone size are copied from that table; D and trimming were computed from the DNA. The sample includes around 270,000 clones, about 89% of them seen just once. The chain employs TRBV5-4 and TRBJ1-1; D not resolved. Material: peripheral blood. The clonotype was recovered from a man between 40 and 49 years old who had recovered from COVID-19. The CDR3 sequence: CASSLTANTEAFF. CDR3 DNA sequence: TGTGCCAGCAGCTTGACAGCGAACACTGAAGCTTTCTTT.